The T cell receptor (beta chain) under discussion was sequenced for a study of identical twins. About this clonotype itself: Its antigen is currently unknown.

The CDR3 covers 14 residues. V lost 6 bases and J 3 bases, leaving 14 bases between the germline ends. Germline-derived CDR1 and CDR2 are MNHEY and SMNVEV (reference sequence). TCRdb independently ran MiXCR on the 5' RACE reads; one entry per CDR3 protein. The sample records approximately 680,000 distinct CDR3 sequences, under 8.5% being singletons. Study-level points and caveats: Insertions were fewer in abundant cord blood beta clonotypes, whereas memory repertoires showed none of this pattern.

These data were likewise used in another study, on yellow fever vaccine responses in identical twins.

Material: PBMCs. This TCR came from a woman under 30 in good health. The chain has TRBV27 and TRBJ2-5, with a tentative D call TRBD1 (6 bases). The CDR3 region is CASRSTGREETQYF. The CDR3, as DNA: TGTGCCAGCAGATCGACAGGACGGGAAGAGACCCAGTACTTC.